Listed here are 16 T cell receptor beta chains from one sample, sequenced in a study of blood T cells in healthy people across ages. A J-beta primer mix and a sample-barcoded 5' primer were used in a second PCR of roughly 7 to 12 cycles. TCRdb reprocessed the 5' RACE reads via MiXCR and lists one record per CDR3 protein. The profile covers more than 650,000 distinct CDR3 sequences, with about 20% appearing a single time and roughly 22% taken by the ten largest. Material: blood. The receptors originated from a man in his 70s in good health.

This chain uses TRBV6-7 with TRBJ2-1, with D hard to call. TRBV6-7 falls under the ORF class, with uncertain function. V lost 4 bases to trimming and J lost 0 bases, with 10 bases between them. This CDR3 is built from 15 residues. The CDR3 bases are TGTGCCAGCAGTTGCCCGTTCAGCTCCTACAATGAGCAGTTCTTC. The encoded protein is CASSCPFSSYNEQFF.

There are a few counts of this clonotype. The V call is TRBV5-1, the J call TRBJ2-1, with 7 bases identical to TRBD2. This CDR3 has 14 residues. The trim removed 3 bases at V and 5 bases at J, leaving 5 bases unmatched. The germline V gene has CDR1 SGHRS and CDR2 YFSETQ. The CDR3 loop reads CASSSGTTHNEQFF. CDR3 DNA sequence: TGCGCCAGCAGCTCCGGGACTACCCACAATGAGCAGTTCTTC. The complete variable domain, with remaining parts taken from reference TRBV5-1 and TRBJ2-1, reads KAGVTQTPRYLIKTRGQQVTLSCSPISGHRSVSWYQQTPGQGLQFLFEYFSETQRNKGNFPGRFSGRQFSNSRSEMNVSTLELGDSALYLCASSSGTTHNEQFFGPGTRLTVL.

The CDR3 nucleotides are TGTGCCATCAGTGAGTCGATTGTTCACGAGCAGTACGTC. This sequence encodes CAISESIVHEQYV. The chain is built from TRBV10-3 and TRBJ2-5; D gene ambiguous. The DNA end lines up better with TRBJ2-7; the J call may be wrong. The CDR3 runs 13 residues. Per the germline V gene, CDR1 is ENHRY and CDR2 is SYGVKD.

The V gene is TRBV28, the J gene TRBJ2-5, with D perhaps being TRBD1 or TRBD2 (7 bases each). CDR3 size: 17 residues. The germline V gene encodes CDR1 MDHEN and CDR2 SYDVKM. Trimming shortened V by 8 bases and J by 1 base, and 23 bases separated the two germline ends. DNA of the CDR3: TGTGCCAGCCATTTGGGGGGAGGGGGCAATATCCAAGAGACCCAGTACTTC. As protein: CASHLGGGGNIQETQYF.

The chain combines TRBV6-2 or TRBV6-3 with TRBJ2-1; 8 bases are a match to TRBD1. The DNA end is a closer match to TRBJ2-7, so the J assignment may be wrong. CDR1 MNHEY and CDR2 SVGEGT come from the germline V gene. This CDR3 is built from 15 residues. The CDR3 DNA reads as TGTGCCAGCAGTTCATTCCGGGACAGGCTTCGGGAGCAGTACGTC. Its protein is CASSSFRDRLREQYV.

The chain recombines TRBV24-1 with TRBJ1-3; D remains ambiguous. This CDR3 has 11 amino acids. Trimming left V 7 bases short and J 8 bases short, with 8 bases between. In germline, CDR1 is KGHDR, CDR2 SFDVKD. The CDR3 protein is CATSYGHTIYF. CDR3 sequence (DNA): TGTGCCACCAGCTACGGTCACACCATATATTTT.

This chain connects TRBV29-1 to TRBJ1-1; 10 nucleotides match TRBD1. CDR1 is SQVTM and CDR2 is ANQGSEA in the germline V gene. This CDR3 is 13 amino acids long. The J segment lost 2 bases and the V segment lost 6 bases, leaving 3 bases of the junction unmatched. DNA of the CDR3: TGCAGCGTGGGGACAGGGGTTAACACTGAAGCTTTCTTT. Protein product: CSVGTGVNTEAFF.

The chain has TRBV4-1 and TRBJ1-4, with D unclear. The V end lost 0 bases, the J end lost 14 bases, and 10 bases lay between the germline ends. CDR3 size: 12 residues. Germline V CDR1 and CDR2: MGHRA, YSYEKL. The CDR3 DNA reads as TGCGCCAGCAGCCAAGACTCGTTCGTCCTGTTTTTT. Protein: CASSQDSFVLFF.

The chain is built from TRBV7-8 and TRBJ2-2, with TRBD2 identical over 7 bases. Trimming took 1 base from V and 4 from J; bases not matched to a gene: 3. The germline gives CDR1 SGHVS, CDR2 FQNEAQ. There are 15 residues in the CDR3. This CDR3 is CASSLGRGSTGELFF. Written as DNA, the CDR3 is TGTGCCAGCAGCTTAGGGCGGGGGAGCACCGGGGAGCTGTTTTTT.

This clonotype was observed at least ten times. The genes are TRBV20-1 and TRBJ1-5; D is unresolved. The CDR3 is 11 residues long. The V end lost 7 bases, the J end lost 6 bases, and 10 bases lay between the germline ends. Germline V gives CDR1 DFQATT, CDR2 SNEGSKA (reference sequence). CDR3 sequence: CSDAQVQPQHF. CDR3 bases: TGCAGTGACGCCCAGGTTCAGCCCCAGCATTTT.

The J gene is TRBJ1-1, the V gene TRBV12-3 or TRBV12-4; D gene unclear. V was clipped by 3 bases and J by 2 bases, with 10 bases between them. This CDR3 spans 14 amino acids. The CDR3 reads CASSFPTPNTEAFF. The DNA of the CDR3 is TGTGCCAGCAGTTTCCCCACACCTAACACTGAAGCTTTCTTT.

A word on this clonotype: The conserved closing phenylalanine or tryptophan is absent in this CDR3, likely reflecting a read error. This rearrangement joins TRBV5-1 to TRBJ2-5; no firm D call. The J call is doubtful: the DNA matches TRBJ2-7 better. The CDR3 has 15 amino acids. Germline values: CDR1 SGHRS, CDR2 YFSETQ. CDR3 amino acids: CASSPLLGSSYEQYL. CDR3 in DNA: TGCGCCAGCAGCCCCCTCCTGGGCAGTTCCTACGAGCAGTACCTC.

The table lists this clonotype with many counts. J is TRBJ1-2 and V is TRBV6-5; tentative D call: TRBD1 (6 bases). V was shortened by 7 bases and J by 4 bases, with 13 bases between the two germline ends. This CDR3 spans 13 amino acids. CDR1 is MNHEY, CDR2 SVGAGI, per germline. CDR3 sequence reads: CASTGMTGYGYTF. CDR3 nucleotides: TGTGCCAGCACTGGAATGACAGGCTATGGCTACACCTTC.

CDR3 coding DNA: TGTGCCAGCAGCCCTGGACTAGCGGACCGGACCCAGTACTTC. It yields the protein CASSPGLADRTQYF. The chain carries TRBV13 and TRBJ2-5, with TRBD2 matching over 10 bases. The trim removed 5 bases at V and 7 bases at J, leaving 7 bases unmatched. The CDR3 runs 14 residues. Germline V gene sequence: CDR1 PRHDT, CDR2 FYEKMQ (reference sequence).

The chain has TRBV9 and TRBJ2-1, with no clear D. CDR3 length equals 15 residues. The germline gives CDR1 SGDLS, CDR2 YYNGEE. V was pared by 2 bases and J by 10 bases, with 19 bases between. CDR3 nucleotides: TGTGCCAGCAGCGTCGGGCCGCCGCCCGTTTCGGAGCAGTTCTTC. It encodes CASSVGPPPVSEQFF.

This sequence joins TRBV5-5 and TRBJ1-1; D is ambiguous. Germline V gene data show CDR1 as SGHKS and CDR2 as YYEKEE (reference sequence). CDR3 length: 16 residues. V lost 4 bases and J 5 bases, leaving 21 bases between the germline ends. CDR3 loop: CASSPWPVEVGTEAFF. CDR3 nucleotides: TGTGCCAGCAGCCCATGGCCGGTGGAGGTTGGTACTGAAGCTTTCTTT.